Below, 25 T cell receptor beta chains from the same sample are listed, as sequenced in a study of blood T cell repertoires in COVID-19. Profiled with immunoSEQ multiplex PCR; TCRdb holds only in-frame clones, not every one. This table has fewer than 650,000 clones, about 88% appearing once. The sample comprised peripheral blood. Every receptor here comes from a woman in her forties or fifties with COVID-19, enrolled during active disease.

The chain employs TRBV13 and TRBJ2-3, with 8 positions matching TRBD1. Trimming removed 1 base from V and 1 base from J; junction bases left unmatched: 4. The CDR3 totals 16 residues. CDR1 is PRHDT, CDR2 FYEKMQ, per germline (reference sequence). The CDR3 reads CASSLVQGVGTDTQYF. The CDR3 nucleotides are TGTGCCAGCAGCTTAGTACAGGGGGTTGGCACAGATACGCAGTATTTT.

The genes are TRBV6-6 and TRBJ1-4; 7 positions agree with TRBD1. From germline, CDR1 is MNHNY and CDR2 SVGAGI (reference sequence). This CDR3 is 14 amino acids long. Unmatched junction bases numbered 5, after V lost 5 bases and J lost 5 bases. CDR3: CASSPGTENEKLFF. The CDR3 DNA sequence: TGTGCCAGCAGTCCCGGGACAGAGAATGAAAAACTGTTTTTT.

This chain joins TRBV5-4 and TRBJ2-3, with 8 positions matching TRBD1. The CDR3 sequence is 14 residues long. The V gene's germline CDR1 is SGHNT and CDR2 YYREEE (reference sequence). V trimming: 4 bases; J trimming: 6 bases; junction bases outside the gene matches: 7. CDR3 coding DNA: TGTGCCAGCAGCCGCGGACAGGGCCAGGATACGCAGTATTTT. This codes for CASSRGQGQDTQYF.

The chain joins TRBV19 to TRBJ2-5, with 9 bases fitting TRBD1. Germline CDR1 and CDR2: LNHDA and SQIVND (reference sequence). J was trimmed by 5 bases and V by 5 bases; bases with no gene match: 9. This CDR3 contains 15 residues. The CDR3 protein is CASSERDREGETQYF. The CDR3 DNA is TGTGCCAGTAGTGAACGGGACAGGGAAGGGGAGACCCAGTACTTC.

The sample holds one count of this clone. V gene TRBV6-5 combines with J gene TRBJ1-1; weak D call: TRBD1 (5 bases). CDR1 and CDR2 (germline): MNHEY, SVGAGI. Trimming removed 6 bases from V and 4 bases from J, with 18 bases in between. There are 15 residues in the CDR3. As DNA, the CDR3 is TGTGCCAGCAGGCTCATGAATCAGGGAGGCACTGAAGCTTTCTTT. Translating it yields CASRLMNQGGTEAFF.

The chain uses TRBV28 and TRBJ1-5; D unresolved. This CDR3 comprises 15 residues. The germline V gene has CDR1 MDHEN and CDR2 SYDVKM. Trimming cost V 6 bases and J 4 bases, with 16 bases left between them. CDR3 loop: CASSPERVGNQPQHF. CDR3 nucleotide sequence: TGTGCCAGCAGCCCCGAGAGGGTCGGGAATCAGCCCCAGCATTTT.

V is TRBV11-2 and J is TRBJ2-5, with D possibly matching TRBD2 (6 bases). Germline V gives CDR1 SGHAT, CDR2 FQNNGV. The germline V and J ends were trimmed by 2 bases and 5 bases, with 12 bases remaining between them. This CDR3 contains 14 residues. The CDR3, as DNA: TGTGCCAGCAGCTTATCTCCGGGGAGGGAGACCCAGTACTTC. Its protein is CASSLSPGRETQYF.

This sequence joins TRBV5-1 and TRBJ1-2, with 9 bases lining up with TRBD1. The CDR3 has 15 residues. Germline V gene data show CDR1 as SGHRS and CDR2 as YFSETQ. V shed 4 bases, J shed 5 bases, and the junction held 9 bases outside the gene matches. CDR3 in amino acids: CASSLRTGESYGYTF. CDR3 sequence (DNA): TGCGCCAGCAGCCTAAGGACAGGGGAAAGTTATGGCTACACCTTC.

Concerning this clone itself: The sample carries other DNA sequences with the same CDR3. This chain connects TRBV19 to TRBJ2-2; 7 positions agree with TRBD1. CDR1 is LNHDA and CDR2 is SQIVND in the germline V gene (reference sequence). J was trimmed by 5 bases and V by 10 bases; bases with no gene match: 10. This CDR3 spans 14 amino acids. The CDR3 region has the DNA TGTGCCACCAGAAGACAGGGTAATACCGGGGAGCTGTTTTTT. It encodes CATRRQGNTGELFF.

The chain recombines TRBV27 with TRBJ2-1, with D possibly being TRBD2 (6 bases). V was clipped by 8 bases and J by 4 bases, with 15 bases between them. This CDR3 spans 14 amino acids. Germline assignment: CDR1 MNHEY and CDR2 SMNVEV (reference sequence). The CDR3 sequence: CASHGTFKYNEQFF. The CDR3 nucleotides read TGTGCCAGCCACGGGACTTTCAAATACAATGAGCAGTTCTTC.

This chain connects TRBV6-4 to TRBJ2-1; no reliable D call. Germline CDR1 is MRHNA and CDR2 is SNTAGT. V gave up 6 bases and J gave up 5 bases, with 5 bases separating them. The CDR3 consists of 11 residues. CDR3: CASSYHNEQFF. In DNA, the CDR3 is TGTGCCAGCAGCTACCACAATGAGCAGTTCTTC.

The chain uses TRBV19 and TRBJ1-6; 7 bases line up with TRBD1. The CDR3 is 15 amino acids. Germline lookup yields CDR1 LNHDA and CDR2 SQIVND (reference sequence). J gave up 6 bases and V 4 bases, and 6 bases lay outside the gene matches. The CDR3 bases are TGTGCCAGTAGTACCTTGACAGGGCGTAATTCACCCCTCCACTTT. Protein: CASSTLTGRNSPLHF.

CDR3 nucleotide sequence: TGCGCCAGCAGCCGCCCTGGTGGAGGCTCCTACAATGAGCAGTTCTTC. The encoded protein is CASSRPGGGSYNEQFF. The V call is TRBV4-1, the J call TRBJ2-1, with a tentative D call TRBD2 (5 bases). The CDR3 is made up of 16 amino acids. The V and J ends lost 4 bases and 0 bases respectively, with 13 bases between them. Germline loops: CDR1 MGHRA, CDR2 YSYEKL.

V usage is TRBV10-2 and J usage is TRBJ2-7; TRBD1 matches at 7 bases. The V segment lost 5 bases and the J segment 5 bases; nucleotides outside the gene matches: 9. From germline, CDR1 is WSHSY and CDR2 SAAADI. The CDR3 has 14 residues. The CDR3 DNA is TGCGCCAGCAGTCGGGACAGCCTGTACAACGAGCAGTACTTC. The encoded protein is CASSRDSLYNEQYF.

This chain uses TRBV3-1 (or the pseudogene TRBV3-2) with TRBJ2-7; D remains ambiguous. Trimming removed 0 bases from V and 4 bases from J, with 16 bases in between. This CDR3 region has 16 residues. Germline assignment: CDR1 LGHDT and CDR2 YNNKEL (reference sequence). The CDR3 coding sequence is TGTGCCAGCAGCCAAGATCGAGCCCGAAAACCTTACGAGCAGTACTTC. Protein sequence: CASSQDRARKPYEQYF.

The chain uses TRBV10-1 and TRBJ1-1, with 7 positions matching TRBD1. Germline V gene lookup returns CDR1 WNHNN and CDR2 SYGVQD (reference sequence). With 5 bases clipped from V and 4 bases from J, the junction kept 4 bases outside the gene matches. The CDR3 is made up of 13 amino acids. The CDR3 protein is CASSTGDFTEAFF. The CDR3 coding sequence is TGCGCCAGCAGTACAGGGGATTTCACTGAAGCTTTCTTT.

The rearrangement uses TRBV6-5 and TRBJ1-2; D perhaps matches TRBD1 (6 bases). The V gene lost 1 base and the J gene lost 8 bases, with 17 bases spanning the gap. This CDR3 is built from 15 residues. The germline CDR1 and CDR2 sequences are MNHEY and SVGAGI. Here the CDR3 DNA reads TGTGCCAGCAGTTACTATTCGGGGGGGCGTATGGGCTACACCTTC. This gives the protein CASSYYSGGRMGYTF.

This rearrangement joins TRBV5-1 to TRBJ2-3; 9 positions agree with TRBD1. Germline V lookup: CDR1 SGHRS, CDR2 YFSETQ. V was clipped by 0 bases and J by 2 bases; unmatched bases: 4. The CDR3 spans 16 residues. CDR3 protein: CASSLDGTGNTDTQYF. The CDR3 coding sequence is TGCGCCAGCAGCTTGGATGGGACAGGGAACACAGATACGCAGTATTTT.

The chain carries TRBV5-1 and TRBJ2-3, with D maybe TRBD1 (5 bases). Between the trimmed V and J ends, which lost 4 bases and 2 bases, there was a span of 17 bases. Germline lookup yields CDR1 SGHRS and CDR2 YFSETQ. CDR3 size: 16 residues. The CDR3 reads CASSPRQSSDTDTQYF. Written as DNA, the CDR3 is TGCGCCAGCAGCCCTCGACAGTCCAGTGACACAGATACGCAGTATTTT. The full variable domain, rest sourced from reference TRBV5-1 and TRBJ2-3, is KAGVTQTPRYLIKTRGQQVTLSCSPISGHRSVSWYQQTPGQGLQFLFEYFSETQRNKGNFPGRFSGRQFSNSRSEMNVSTLELGDSALYLCASSPRQSSDTDTQYFGPGTRLTVL.

This chain uses TRBV2 with TRBJ1-2; D is undetermined. V lost 1 base, J lost 4 bases, and 10 bases lay in between. The CDR3 totals 14 residues. CDR1 is SNHLY, CDR2 FYNNEI, per germline. Here the CDR3 DNA reads TGTGCCAGCAGTGAAGGCACAGTCTTCTATGGCTACACCTTC. Encoded protein: CASSEGTVFYGYTF.

V is TRBV27 and J is TRBJ2-1; 8 bases fit TRBD2. Trimming removed 0 bases from V and 7 bases from J; junction bases left unmatched: 5. CDR1 and CDR2 (germline): MNHEY, SMNVEV (reference sequence). The CDR3 runs 15 residues. CDR3 loop: CASSLSPGGVNEQFF. The CDR3 DNA is TGTGCCAGCAGTTTATCGCCGGGGGGGGTGAATGAGCAGTTCTTC.

The chain joins TRBV30 to TRBJ2-7; tentative D call: TRBD2 (5 bases). This CDR3 has 13 amino acids. Germline V gene sequence: CDR1 GTSNPN, CDR2 SVGIG (reference sequence). The V end lost 0 bases, the J end lost 5 bases, and 11 bases lay between the germline ends. DNA of the CDR3: TGTGCCTGGAGTGTAGATCGGGGAGACGAGCAGTACTTC. Amino acids: CAWSVDRGDEQYF.

This rearrangement joins TRBV6-5 to TRBJ2-3, with TRBD1 matching over 8 bases. The CDR3 is made up of 15 amino acids. After removal of 6 bases from V and 4 bases from J, the junction contained 9 bases not matched to a gene. Looked up from germline, CDR1 is MNHEY and CDR2 is SVGAGI. The CDR3 DNA is TGTGCCAGCAGCTATATACCGGGACAGGCAGATACGCAGTATTTT. This sequence encodes CASSYIPGQADTQYF.

This chain joins TRBV4-2 and TRBJ1-1; TRBD1 matches 7 bases. Germline-derived CDR1 and CDR2 are LGHNA and YNFKEQ. With V trimmed by 4 bases and J by 1 base, 24 bases remained unmatched. CDR3 length equals 21 residues. CDR3 sequence: CASSRRLPLPGQQQANTEAFF. CDR3 nucleotide sequence: TGTGCCAGCAGCCGCCGATTACCACTACCGGGACAGCAGCAGGCGAACACTGAAGCTTTCTTT.

Note on this clone: The conserved phenylalanine or tryptophan is not found at the CDR3 terminus, so this likely reflects a read error. Because the CDR3's place on the DNA is in doubt, the DNA is left out and the CDR3 is given as listed by TCRdb. The chain uses TRBV21-1 and TRBJ1-2. TRBV21-1 is a recognized pseudogene. The CDR3 numbers 10 amino acids, ends counted. The CDR3 is CASSNGGREP.